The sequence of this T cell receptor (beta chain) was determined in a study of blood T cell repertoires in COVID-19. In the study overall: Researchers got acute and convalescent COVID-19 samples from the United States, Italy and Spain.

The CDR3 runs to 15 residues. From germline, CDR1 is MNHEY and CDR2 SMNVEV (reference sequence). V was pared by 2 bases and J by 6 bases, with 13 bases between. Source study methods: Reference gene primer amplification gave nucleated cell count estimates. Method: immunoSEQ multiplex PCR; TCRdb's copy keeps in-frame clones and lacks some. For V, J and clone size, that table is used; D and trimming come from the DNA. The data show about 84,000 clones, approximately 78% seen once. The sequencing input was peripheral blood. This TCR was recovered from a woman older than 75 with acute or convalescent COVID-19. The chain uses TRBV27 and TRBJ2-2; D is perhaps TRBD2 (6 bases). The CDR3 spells CASSLRGLRPGELFF. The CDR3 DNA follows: TGTGCCAGCAGTTTACGGGGGTTAAGGCCCGGGGAGCTGTTTTTT.